The 18 T cell receptor beta chains below come from one sample, sequenced in a study of blood T cell repertoires in COVID-19. Clones were sequenced by immunoSEQ multiplex PCR, and TCRdb holds only the in-frame ones, with some missing. The sample has some 110,000 clones, approximately 80% seen once. The sample taken for sequencing was peripheral blood. These receptors were obtained from a woman of 80 years or more with acute or convalescent COVID-19.

V and J are TRBV4-2 and TRBJ2-2, with no clear D. V lost 0 bases, J lost 7 bases, and 15 bases lay in between. The V gene's germline CDR1 is LGHNA and CDR2 YNFKEQ. This CDR3 contains 16 residues. CDR3 residues: CASSQEGGTRFGELFF. The CDR3 DNA reads as TGTGCCAGCAGCCAAGAAGGCGGAACCCGTTTCGGGGAGCTGTTTTTT.

The rearrangement uses TRBV28 and TRBJ2-4; 8 nucleotides align to TRBD1. V shed 3 bases and J 3 bases; nucleotides not matched to a gene: 4. Per the germline V gene, CDR1 is MDHEN and CDR2 is SYDVKM. This CDR3 has 15 amino acids. DNA for the CDR3: TGTGCCAGCAGTTTCAGGGGGCAGGGCAAAAACATTCAGTACTTC. This sequence encodes CASSFRGQGKNIQYF.

This chain connects TRBV5-1 to TRBJ2-3; TRBD2 matches at 8 bases. The CDR3 spans 15 residues. Trimming cost V 4 bases and J 5 bases; bases outside gene matches: 9. The germline CDR1 and CDR2 sequences are SGHRS and YFSETQ. DNA of the CDR3: TGCGCCAGCAGCATCGCGGGAGGTTCCGAAGATACGCAGTATTTT. Protein product: CASSIAGGSEDTQYF. Variable domain in full (rest from reference TRBV5-1 and TRBJ2-3): KAGVTQTPRYLIKTRGQQVTLSCSPISGHRSVSWYQQTPGQGLQFLFEYFSETQRNKGNFPGRFSGRQFSNSRSEMNVSTLELGDSALYLCASSIAGGSEDTQYFGPGTRLTVL.

The rearrangement links TRBV29-1 to TRBJ1-1; no firm D call. V lost 5 bases and J 2 bases, leaving 15 bases between the germline ends. The CDR3 contains 14 residues. The germline CDR1 and CDR2 sequences are SQVTM and ANQGSEA. The CDR3 is CSVKPMAENTEAFF. CDR3 in DNA: TGCAGCGTTAAACCAATGGCAGAAAACACTGAAGCTTTCTTT.

This chain connects TRBV29-1 to TRBJ1-4; the match to TRBD1 covers 11 bases. CDR3 length: 14 amino acids. V was pared by 6 bases and J by 8 bases, with 8 bases of the junction left unmatched. Germline V gene lookup returns CDR1 SQVTM and CDR2 ANQGSEA. The DNA of the CDR3 is TGCAGCGTGATTTGGACAGGGGGCCCAGAAAAACTGTTTTTT. The encoded protein is CSVIWTGGPEKLFF. The complete variable domain, with remaining parts taken from reference TRBV29-1 and TRBJ1-4, reads SAVISQKPSRDICQRGTSLTIQCQVDSQVTMMFWYRQQPGQSLTLIATANQGSEATYESGFVIDKFPISRPNLTFSTLTVSNMSPEDSSIYLCSVIWTGGPEKLFFGSGTQLSVL.

The rearrangement links TRBV6-2 or TRBV6-3 to TRBJ2-3, with TRBD1 matching 8 bases. V lost 0 bases and J lost 2; bases outside the gene matches: 4. This CDR3 is built from 16 residues. CDR1 is MNHEY and CDR2 is SVGEGT in the germline V gene. The CDR3 reads CASSYSGQGNTDTQYF. The CDR3 DNA follows: TGTGCCAGCAGTTACTCAGGACAGGGTAACACAGATACGCAGTATTTT.

In this sample, this clone turned up a few times. The chain has TRBV9 and TRBJ1-1; D is uncertain. This CDR3 contains 13 residues. Germline V gives CDR1 SGDLS, CDR2 YYNGEE. The ends were cut back, 4 bases at V and 6 bases at J, with 13 bases in the middle. Written as DNA, the CDR3 is TGTGCCAGCAGCCCGGGGAGCCTAGCTGAAGCTTTCTTT. It codes for CASSPGSLAEAFF.

The chain couples TRBV5-1 to TRBJ1-2, with D uncertain. CDR3 length: 13 residues. The V gene's germline CDR1 is SGHRS and CDR2 YFSETQ. V shed 1 base and J shed 5 bases, with 9 bases lying between them. This chain's CDR3 is CASSLQESYGYTF. The CDR3 nucleotides read TGCGCCAGCAGCTTGCAGGAATCTTATGGCTACACCTTC.

In this sample, this clone turned up once. The chain is built from TRBV7-6 and TRBJ2-1; maybe TRBD2 (5 bases). The length of the CDR3 is 18 residues. The V end was cut by 1 base, the J end by 0 bases, with 16 bases between. Germline CDR1 SGHVS, CDR2 FNYEAQ. The CDR3 nucleotides are TGTGCCAGCAGCTTAGAATTCTGGGTCGGAGGCTCCTACAATGAGCAGTTCTTC. Its protein is CASSLEFWVGGSYNEQFF.

This chain uses TRBV18 with TRBJ2-2; 9 positions agree with TRBD1. V lost 5 bases and J lost 6; bases outside the gene matches: 10. The germline V gene encodes CDR1 KGHSH and CDR2 LQKENI. The CDR3 runs 16 residues. The CDR3 bases are TGTGCCAGCTCAGTTGGGACAGGGATTGGATCCGGGGAGCTGTTTTTT. It yields the protein CASSVGTGIGSGELFF.

The rearrangement links TRBV19 to TRBJ2-2; D not resolved. V dropped 4 bases and J dropped 5 bases, with 8 bases sitting between them. Germline V gene sequence: CDR1 LNHDA, CDR2 SQIVND (reference sequence). There are 13 residues in the CDR3. CDR3 in amino acids: CASSRALTGELFF. The CDR3, as DNA: TGTGCCAGTAGTAGGGCTTTGACCGGGGAGCTGTTTTTT.

This sequence joins TRBV27 and TRBJ1-1; possibly TRBD1 for D (6 bases). Germline assignment: CDR1 MNHEY and CDR2 SMNVEV (reference sequence). V shed 7 bases and J shed 4 bases, with 13 bases lying between them. CDR3 length: 13 residues. The CDR3 nucleotides read TGTGCCAGCAATATAGGGGGTGGCACTGAAGCTTTCTTT. Protein sequence: CASNIGGGTEAFF.

The genes are TRBV5-4 and TRBJ2-6, with TRBD1 matching 10 bases. Germline V gene lookup returns CDR1 SGHNT and CDR2 YYREEE (reference sequence). With 0 bases clipped from V and 0 bases from J, the junction kept 3 bases outside the gene matches. CDR3 size: 18 residues. This CDR3 is CASSLGTGGSSGANVLTF. The CDR3 coding sequence is TGTGCCAGCAGCTTGGGGACAGGGGGGAGCTCTGGGGCCAACGTCCTGACTTTC. Looking up the rest from reference TRBV5-4 and TRBJ2-6 gives the full variable domain: ETGVTQSPTHLIKTRGQQVTLRCSSQSGHNTVSWYQQALGQGPQFIFQYYREEENGRGNFPPRFSGLQFPNYSSELNVNALELDDSALYLCASSLGTGGSSGANVLTFGAGSRLTVL.

The chain has TRBV9 and TRBJ2-5, with D perhaps matching TRBD2 (6 bases). Germline V gene data show CDR1 as SGDLS and CDR2 as YYNGEE. Trimming stripped 0 bases from V and 1 base from J, with 10 bases between. This CDR3 has 15 residues. The CDR3 spells CASSVGVAVQETQYF. Here the CDR3 DNA reads TGTGCCAGCAGCGTAGGAGTAGCGGTCCAAGAGACCCAGTACTTC.

The chain has TRBV19 and TRBJ2-1; 8 bases fit TRBD2. V dropped 0 bases and J dropped 12; count of bases not matched to a gene: 4. The germline V gene encodes CDR1 LNHDA and CDR2 SQIVND (reference sequence). The CDR3 contains 13 residues. The CDR3 region has the DNA TGTGCCAGTAGTATAGATCGGGGGGGAGGGCAGTTCTTC. Its translation: CASSIDRGGGQFF.

This rearrangement joins TRBV21-1 to TRBJ2-1; TRBD2 is the table's D call and was not checked against the DNA. TRBV21-1 is shown as a pseudogene. There are 19 residues in the CDR3. The chain's CDR3 is CASSSGATQGRGSYNEQFF. DNA of the CDR3: TGTGCCAGCAGCTCAGGAGCCACGCAGGGGAGGGGAAGTTACAATGAGCAGTTCTTC.

This chain uses TRBV14 with TRBJ2-7; D remains ambiguous. This CDR3 has 14 amino acids. In germline, CDR1 is SGHDN, CDR2 FVKESK. V was cut by 2 bases and J by 3 bases, with 11 bases left in between. This CDR3 reads CASSQLTPRYEQYF. In nucleotides, the CDR3 is TGTGCCAGCAGCCAATTAACTCCCCGCTACGAGCAGTACTTC. The entire variable domain, with the rest obtained from reference TRBV14 and TRBJ2-7, is as follows: EAGVTQFPSHSVIEKGQTVTLRCDPISGHDNLYWYRRVMGKEIKFLLHFVKESKQDESGMPNNRFLAERTGGTYSTLKVQPAELEDSGVYFCASSQLTPRYEQYFGPGTRLTVT.

The V and J genes are TRBV27 and TRBJ1-1; no reliable D call. Trimming pared 2 bases from V and 1 base from J, leaving 8 bases between. The CDR3 is made up of 14 amino acids. CDR1 and CDR2 (germline): MNHEY, SMNVEV (reference sequence). The CDR3 reads CASSLTVQNTEAFF. The CDR3 DNA reads as TGTGCCAGCAGTTTAACGGTCCAGAACACTGAAGCTTTCTTT.